The clone carrying this T cell receptor beta chain appeared a few times. Sequenced material consisted of expressed TCRB transcripts (all of the isolated RNA was reverse transcribed). Assay used: immunoSEQ multiplex PCR; TCRdb lists only in-frame clones, some missing. The sample includes 350,000 to 400,000 clones, around 16% of them seen just once. The CDR3 is 14 amino acids. Germline V lookup: CDR1 SGDLS, CDR2 YYNGEE. V lost 0 bases and J lost 6; bases outside the gene matches: 6. The sample comes from a study of beta chain features in type 1 diabetes. The sequenced sample consisted of naive CD4+ T cells from blood. This clonotype originated in a woman under 30 in good health. The V and J genes are TRBV9 and TRBJ2-7, with 7 bases fitting TRBD2. CDR3 coding DNA: TGTGCCAGCAGCGTAGAGGGGAGGGCTGGCGAGCAGTACTTC. Translation: CASSVEGRAGEQYF.